This T cell receptor beta chain originates from a study of cytomegalovirus exposure and HLA in healthy donors. Regarding the study as a whole: There were some public TCRs occurring in many donors, but most TCR sequences were rare.

About this clone: Its target is unknown.

Produced via immunoSEQ multiplex PCR; TCRdb's table is partial and in-frame only. The sample shows 100,000 to 150,000 clones, roughly 95% of them seen only once. The length of the CDR3 is 11 residues. CDR1 SQVTM and CDR2 ANQGSEA come from the germline V gene. Trimming took 3 bases from V and 8 from J; bases not matched to a gene: 1. The sequenced sample was PBMCs. This chain connects TRBV29-1 to TRBJ2-4, with 7 bases lining up with TRBD2. This clonotype was sampled from a man younger than 35 in good health and CMV-seronegative. CDR3 in amino acids: CSVEAGDIQYF. The CDR3 region has the DNA TGCAGCGTTGAGGCGGGGGACATTCAGTACTTC. Using reference TRBV29-1 and TRBJ2-4 for the parts outside the CDR3, the full variable domain is SAVISQKPSRDICQRGTSLTIQCQVDSQVTMMFWYRQQPGQSLTLIATANQGSEATYESGFVIDKFPISRPNLTFSTLTVSNMSPEDSSIYLCSVEAGDIQYFGAGTRLSVL.